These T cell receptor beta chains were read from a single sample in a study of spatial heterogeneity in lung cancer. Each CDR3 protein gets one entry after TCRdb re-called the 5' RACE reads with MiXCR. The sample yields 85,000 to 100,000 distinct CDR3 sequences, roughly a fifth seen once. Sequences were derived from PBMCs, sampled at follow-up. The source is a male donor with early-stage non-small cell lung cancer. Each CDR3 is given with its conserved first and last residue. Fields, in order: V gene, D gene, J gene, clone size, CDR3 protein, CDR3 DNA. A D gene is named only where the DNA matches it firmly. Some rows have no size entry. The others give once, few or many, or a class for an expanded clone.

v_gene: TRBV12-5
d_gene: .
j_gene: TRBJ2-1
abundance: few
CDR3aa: CASGPPGLPHEQFF
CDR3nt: TGTGCTAGTGGTCCGCCGGGACTCCCCCATGAGCAGTTCTTC

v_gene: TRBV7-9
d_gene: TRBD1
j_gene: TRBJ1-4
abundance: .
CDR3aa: CASSKQGAGEKLFF
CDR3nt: TGTGCCAGCAGCAAACAGGGGGCAGGGGAAAAACTGTTTTTT

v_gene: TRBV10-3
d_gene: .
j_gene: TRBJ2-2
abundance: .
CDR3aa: CAIRAGTTANTGELFF
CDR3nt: TGTGCCATCAGGGCAGGGACAACCGCGAACACCGGGGAGCTGTTTTTT

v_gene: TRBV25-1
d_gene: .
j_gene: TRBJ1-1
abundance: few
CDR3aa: CASSQTVNTGTEAFF
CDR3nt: TGTGCCAGCAGTCAGACGGTAAACACTGGGACTGAAGCTTTCTTT

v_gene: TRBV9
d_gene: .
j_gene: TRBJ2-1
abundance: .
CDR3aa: CASSVDLDSQFF
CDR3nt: TGTGCCAGCAGCGTAGATTTGGATTCGCAGTTCTTC

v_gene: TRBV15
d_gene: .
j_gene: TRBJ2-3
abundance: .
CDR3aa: CATSGQGGGILSTDTQYF
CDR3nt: TGTGCCACCAGCGGCCAAGGAGGGGGGATCCTGAGCACAGATACGCAGTATTTT

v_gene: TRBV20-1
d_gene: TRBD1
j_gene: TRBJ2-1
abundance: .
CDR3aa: CSKKSGTGEDEQFF
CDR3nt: TGCAGTAAAAAATCCGGGACAGGGGAGGATGAGCAGTTCTTC

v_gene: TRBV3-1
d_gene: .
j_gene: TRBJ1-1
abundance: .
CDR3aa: CASSQDLKSGAFF
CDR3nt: TGTGCCAGCAGCCAAGATCTTAAGTCTGGGGCTTTCTTT

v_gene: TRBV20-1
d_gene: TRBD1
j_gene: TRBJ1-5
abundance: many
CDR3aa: CSASLGTGGSNQPQHF
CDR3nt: TGCAGTGCTAGTTTGGGCACAGGGGGTAGCAATCAGCCCCAGCATTTT

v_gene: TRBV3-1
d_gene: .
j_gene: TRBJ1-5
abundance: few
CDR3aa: CASGGDHSNQPQHF
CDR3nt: TGTGCCAGCGGGGGGGATCATAGCAATCAGCCCCAGCATTTT

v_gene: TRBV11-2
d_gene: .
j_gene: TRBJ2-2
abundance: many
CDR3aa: CASSLSGTGELFF
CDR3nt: TGTGCCAGCAGCTTATCAGGCACCGGGGAGCTGTTTTTT

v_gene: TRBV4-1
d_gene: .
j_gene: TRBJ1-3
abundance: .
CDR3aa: CASSQDLQGRSGNTIYF
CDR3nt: TGCGCCAGCAGCCAAGACCTACAGGGCCGCTCTGGAAACACCATATATTTT

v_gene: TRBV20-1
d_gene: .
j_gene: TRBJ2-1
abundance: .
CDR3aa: CSAGHPGSQRDEQFF
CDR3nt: TGCAGTGCTGGACACCCGGGTTCCCAGCGCGATGAGCAGTTCTTC

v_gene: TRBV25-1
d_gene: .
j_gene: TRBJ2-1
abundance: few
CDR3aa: CASSEFVNEQFF
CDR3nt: TGTGCCAGCAGTGAATTTGTCAATGAGCAGTTCTTC

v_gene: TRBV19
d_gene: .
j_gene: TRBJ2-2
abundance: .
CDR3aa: CASSIALGQPGELFF
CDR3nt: TGTGCCAGTAGTATAGCTTTAGGTCAACCCGGGGAGCTGTTTTTT

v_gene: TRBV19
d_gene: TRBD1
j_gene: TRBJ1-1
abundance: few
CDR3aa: CASFPGQGSRSTEAFF
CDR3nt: TGTGCCAGTTTTCCGGGACAGGGATCCAGGAGCACTGAAGCTTTCTTT

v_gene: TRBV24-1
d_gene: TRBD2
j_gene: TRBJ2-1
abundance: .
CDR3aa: CGTSPAGVGEQFF
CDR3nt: TGTGGCACCAGTCCAGCGGGAGTTGGTGAGCAGTTCTTC

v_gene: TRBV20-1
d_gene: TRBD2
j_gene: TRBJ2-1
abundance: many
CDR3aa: CSAGLAGPNEQFF
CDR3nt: TGCAGTGCCGGACTAGCGGGTCCGAATGAGCAGTTCTTC

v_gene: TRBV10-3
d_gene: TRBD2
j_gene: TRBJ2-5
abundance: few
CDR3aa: CAISEVAGAQETQYF
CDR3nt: TGTGCCATCAGTGAAGTAGCGGGAGCGCAAGAGACCCAGTACTTC

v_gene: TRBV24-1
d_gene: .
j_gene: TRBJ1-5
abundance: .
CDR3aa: CATSDSEEESNQPQHF
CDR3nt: TGTGCCACCAGTGATTCAGAGGAAGAGAGCAATCAGCCCCAGCATTTT

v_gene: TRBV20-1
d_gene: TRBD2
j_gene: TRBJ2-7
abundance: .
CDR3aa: CSAQNPGTSGKHEQYF
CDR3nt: TGCAGTGCTCAGAACCCCGGGACTAGCGGGAAACACGAGCAGTACTTC

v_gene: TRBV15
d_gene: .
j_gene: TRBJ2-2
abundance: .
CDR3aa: CATSPQGAGELFF
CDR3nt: TGTGCCACCAGCCCGCAGGGCGCCGGGGAGCTGTTTTTT

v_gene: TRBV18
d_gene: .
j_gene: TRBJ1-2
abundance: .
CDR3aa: CASSPPTAYGYTF
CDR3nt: TGTGCCAGCTCACCACCAACGGCCTATGGCTACACCTTC

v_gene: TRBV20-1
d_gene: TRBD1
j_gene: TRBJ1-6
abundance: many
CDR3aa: CSARSDRVGSPLHF
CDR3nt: TGCAGTGCTAGATCGGACAGGGTTGGTTCACCCCTCCACTTT

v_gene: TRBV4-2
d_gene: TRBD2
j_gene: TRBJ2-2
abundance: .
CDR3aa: CASSQGTSGTTGELFF
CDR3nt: TGTGCCAGCAGCCAAGGGACTAGCGGCACTACCGGGGAGCTGTTTTTT

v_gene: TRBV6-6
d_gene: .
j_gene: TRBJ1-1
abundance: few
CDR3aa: CASSPYAGNTEAFF
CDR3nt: TGTGCCAGCAGTCCCTATGCGGGGAACACTGAAGCTTTCTTT

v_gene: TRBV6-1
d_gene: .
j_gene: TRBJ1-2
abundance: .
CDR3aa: CANSGGWGTSYGYTF
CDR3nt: TGTGCCAACAGCGGCGGGTGGGGGACTTCCTATGGCTACACCTTC

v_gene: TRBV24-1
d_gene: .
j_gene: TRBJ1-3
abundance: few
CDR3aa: CATTGNTIYF
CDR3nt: TGTGCCACCACTGGAAACACCATATATTTT

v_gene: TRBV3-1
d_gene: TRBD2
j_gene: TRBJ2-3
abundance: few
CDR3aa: CASSQLAGDTQYF
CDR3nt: TGTGCCAGCAGCCAACTAGCGGGGGATACGCAGTATTTT

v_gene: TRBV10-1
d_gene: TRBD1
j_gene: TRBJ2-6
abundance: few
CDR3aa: CASSDPKLGGQGMSGANVLTF
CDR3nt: TGCGCCAGCAGTGACCCGAAACTTGGGGGACAGGGGATGTCTGGGGCCAACGTCCTGACTTTC

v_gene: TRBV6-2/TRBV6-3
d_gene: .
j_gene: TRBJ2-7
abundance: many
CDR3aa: CASSYSLERTSYEQYF
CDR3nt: TGTGCCAGCAGTTACTCGCTAGAGCGGACCTCCTACGAGCAGTACTTC

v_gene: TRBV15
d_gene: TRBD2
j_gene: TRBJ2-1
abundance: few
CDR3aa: CATSRDGGRLAGLMTSYNEQFF
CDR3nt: TGTGCCACCAGCAGAGATGGCGGTCGACTAGCGGGCTTAATGACTTCCTACAATGAGCAGTTCTTC

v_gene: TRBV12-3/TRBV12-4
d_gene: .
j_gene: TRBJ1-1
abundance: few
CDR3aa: CASSLGHRAFF
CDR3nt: TGTGCCAGCAGTCTCGGACATAGGGCTTTCTTT

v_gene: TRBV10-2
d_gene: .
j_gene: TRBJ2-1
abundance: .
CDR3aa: CASKRRQLGVDEQFF
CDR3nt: TGCGCCAGCAAACGAAGACAGCTCGGTGTCGATGAGCAGTTCTTC

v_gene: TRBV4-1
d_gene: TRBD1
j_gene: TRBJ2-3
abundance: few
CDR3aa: CASSQGTGWGDTQYF
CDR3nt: TGCGCCAGCAGCCAAGGGACAGGATGGGGGGATACGCAGTATTTT

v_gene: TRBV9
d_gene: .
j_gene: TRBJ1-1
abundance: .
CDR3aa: CASSVTEVNTEAFF
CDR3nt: TGTGCCAGCAGCGTAACAGAAGTCAACACTGAAGCTTTCTTT

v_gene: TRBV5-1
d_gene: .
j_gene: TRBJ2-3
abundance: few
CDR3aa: CASSLVSGRITDTQYF
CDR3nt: TGCGCCAGCAGCTTGGTCTCCGGGAGAATAACAGATACGCAGTATTTT

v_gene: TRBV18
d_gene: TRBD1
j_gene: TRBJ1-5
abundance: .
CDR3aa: CASSGDRASQPQHF
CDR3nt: TGTGCCAGCTCCGGGGACAGGGCTAGTCAGCCCCAGCATTTT

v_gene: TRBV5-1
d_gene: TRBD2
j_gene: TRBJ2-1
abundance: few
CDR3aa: CASSLEGGGSSYNEQFF
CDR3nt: TGCGCCAGCAGCTTGGAGGGCGGGGGAAGCTCCTACAATGAGCAGTTCTTC

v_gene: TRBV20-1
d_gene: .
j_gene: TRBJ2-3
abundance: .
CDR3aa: CSAMRSRDTQYF
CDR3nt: TGCAGTGCTATGAGGTCGAGAGATACGCAGTATTTT

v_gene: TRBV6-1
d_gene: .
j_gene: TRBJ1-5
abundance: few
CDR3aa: CASSESLSGQPQHF
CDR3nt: TGTGCCAGCAGTGAGAGTCTGTCGGGGCAGCCCCAGCATTTT

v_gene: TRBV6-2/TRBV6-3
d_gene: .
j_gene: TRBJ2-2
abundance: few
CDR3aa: CASKQVGPGELFF
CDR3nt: TGTGCCAGCAAACAAGTCGGACCCGGGGAGCTGTTTTTT

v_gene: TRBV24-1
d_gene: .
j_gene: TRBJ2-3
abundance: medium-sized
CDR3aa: CATSDSEEQGVTDTQYF
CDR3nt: TGTGCCACCAGTGATTCCGAGGAGCAGGGCGTCACAGATACGCAGTATTTT

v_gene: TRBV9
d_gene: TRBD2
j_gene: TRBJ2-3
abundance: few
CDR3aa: CASSIGTSGATDTQYF
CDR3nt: TGTGCCAGCAGCATCGGGACTAGCGGGGCCACAGATACGCAGTATTTT

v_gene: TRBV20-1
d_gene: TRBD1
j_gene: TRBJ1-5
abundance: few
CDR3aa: CSAKQGDQPQHF
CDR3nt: TGCAGTGCGAAACAGGGGGATCAGCCCCAGCATTTT